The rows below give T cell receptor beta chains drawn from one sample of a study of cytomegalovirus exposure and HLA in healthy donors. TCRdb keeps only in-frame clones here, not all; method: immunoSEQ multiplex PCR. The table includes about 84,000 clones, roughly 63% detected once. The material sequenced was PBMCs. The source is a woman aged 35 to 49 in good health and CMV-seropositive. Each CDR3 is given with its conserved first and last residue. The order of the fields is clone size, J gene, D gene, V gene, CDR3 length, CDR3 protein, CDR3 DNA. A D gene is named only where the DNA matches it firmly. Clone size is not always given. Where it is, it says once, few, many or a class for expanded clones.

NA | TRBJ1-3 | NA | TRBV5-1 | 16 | CASSSGLNSLEDTIYF | TGCGCCAGCAGCTCTGGACTCAACTCTCTGGAGGACACCATATATTTT
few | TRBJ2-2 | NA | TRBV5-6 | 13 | CASLSVNTGELFF | TGTGCCAGCCTAAGTGTGAACACCGGGGAGCTGTTTTTT
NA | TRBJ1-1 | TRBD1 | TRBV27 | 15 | CASSRPGQGSTEAFF | TGTGCCAGCAGTCGACCGGGACAGGGGTCCACTGAAGCTTTCTTT
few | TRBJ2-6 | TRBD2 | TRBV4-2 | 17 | CASSQTSGNSGANVLTF | TGTGCCAGCAGCCAAACCAGCGGGAACTCTGGGGCCAACGTCCTGACTTTC
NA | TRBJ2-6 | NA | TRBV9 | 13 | CASSAFGANVLTF | TGTGCCAGCAGCGCGTTCGGGGCCAACGTCCTGACTTTC
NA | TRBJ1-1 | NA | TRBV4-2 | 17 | CASSQGLQEGENTEAFF | TGTGCCAGCAGCCAAGGGCTACAGGAGGGCGAGAACACTGAAGCTTTCTTT
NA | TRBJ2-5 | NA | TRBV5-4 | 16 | CASSLGRVGSQETQYF | TGTGCCAGCAGCTTGGGACGGGTCGGTTCTCAAGAGACCCAGTACTTC
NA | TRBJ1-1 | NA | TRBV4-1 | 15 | CASSQEQGYGTEAFF | TGCGCCAGCAGCCAAGAACAGGGATATGGCACTGAAGCTTTCTTT
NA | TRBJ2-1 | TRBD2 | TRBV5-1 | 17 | CASRHKFLAGEVGEQFF | TGCGCCAGCAGGCACAAATTCCTAGCGGGAGAGGTTGGTGAGCAGTTCTTC
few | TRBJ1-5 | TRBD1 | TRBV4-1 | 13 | CASSHTGGQPQHF | TGCGCCAGCAGCCACACAGGGGGTCAGCCCCAGCATTTT
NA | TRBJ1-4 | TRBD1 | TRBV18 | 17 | CASSPGVVGDRFEKLFF | TGTGCCAGCTCACCAGGTGTGGTGGGGGACAGGTTTGAAAAACTGTTTTTT
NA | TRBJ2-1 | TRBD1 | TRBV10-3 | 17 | CAISIRSPGQGADEQFF | TGTGCCATCAGCATAAGATCACCGGGACAGGGGGCGGATGAGCAGTTCTTC
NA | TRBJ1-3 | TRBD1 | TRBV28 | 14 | CASTPTDRRNTIYF | TGTGCCAGCACCCCAACGGACAGGAGGAACACCATATATTTT
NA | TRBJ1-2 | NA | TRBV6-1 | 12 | CASSERTFGYTF | TGTGCCAGCAGCGAGAGAACCTTTGGCTACACCTTC
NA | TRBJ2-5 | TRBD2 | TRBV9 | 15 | CASSVEIGGRETQYF | TGTGCCAGCAGCGTAGAGATTGGCGGGAGAGAGACCCAGTACTTC
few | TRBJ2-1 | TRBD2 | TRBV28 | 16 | CASSLWLAGGVNEQFF | TGTGCCAGCAGTTTATGGTTAGCGGGAGGTGTGAATGAGCAGTTCTTC
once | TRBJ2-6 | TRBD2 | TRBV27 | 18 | CASPGLAGVFSGANVLTF | TGTGCCAGCCCGGGACTAGCGGGAGTTTTCTCTGGGGCCAACGTCCTGACTTTC
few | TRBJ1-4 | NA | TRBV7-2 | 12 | CASSLQGEKLFF | TGTGCCAGCAGCTTACAGGGGGAAAAACTGTTTTTT
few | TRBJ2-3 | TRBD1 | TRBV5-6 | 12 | CASSKGQGPQYF | TGTGCCAGCAGCAAAGGACAGGGGCCGCAGTATTTT
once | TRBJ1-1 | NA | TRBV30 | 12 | CASNSPWTEAFF | TGTGCCTCAAACTCTCCATGGACTGAAGCTTTCTTT
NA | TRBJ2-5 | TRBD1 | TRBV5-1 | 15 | CASSPQGFDLETQYF | TGCGCCAGCAGCCCACAGGGGTTCGACCTCGAGACCCAGTACTTC
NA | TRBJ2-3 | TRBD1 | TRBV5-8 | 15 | CASSLETGRTDTQYF | TGTGCCAGCAGCTTGGAGACAGGGAGAACAGATACGCAGTATTTT
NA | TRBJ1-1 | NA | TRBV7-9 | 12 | CSSRRTVGAAFF | TGTTCCAGCCGCCGCACAGTTGGGGCAGCTTTCTTT
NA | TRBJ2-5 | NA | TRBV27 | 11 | CASSLAGTQYF | TGTGCCAGCAGTTTGGCAGGGACCCAGTACTTC
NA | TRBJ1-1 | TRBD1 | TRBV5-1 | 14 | CASSWDRGNTEAFF | TGCGCCAGCAGCTGGGACAGGGGAAACACTGAAGCTTTCTTT
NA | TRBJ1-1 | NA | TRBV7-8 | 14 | CASSLAWPNTEAFF | TGTGCCAGCAGCTTAGCCTGGCCGAACACTGAAGCTTTCTTT
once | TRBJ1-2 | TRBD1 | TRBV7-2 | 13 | CASSRQGARGYTF | TGTGCCAGCAGTCGTCAGGGGGCGCGGGGCTACACCTTC
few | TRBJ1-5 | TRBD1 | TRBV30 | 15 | CAWRHPRGRDQPQHF | TGTGCCTGGAGGCACCCCAGGGGGCGCGATCAGCCCCAGCATTTT
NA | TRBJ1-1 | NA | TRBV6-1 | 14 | CASSEGGERREAFF | TGTGCCAGCAGTGAAGGCGGGGAGAGACGGGAAGCTTTCTTT
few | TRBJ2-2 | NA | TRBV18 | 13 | CASSPELPGELFF | TGTGCCAGCTCACCAGAACTCCCCGGGGAGCTGTTTTTT
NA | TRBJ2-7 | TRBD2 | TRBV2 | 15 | CASSEGSGSSYEQYF | TGTGCCAGCAGTGAAGGGAGCGGGAGCTCCTACGAGCAGTACTTC
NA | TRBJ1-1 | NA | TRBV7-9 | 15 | CASSPTVGGYTEAFF | TGTGCCAGCAGCCCGACGGTTGGGGGCTACACTGAAGCTTTCTTT
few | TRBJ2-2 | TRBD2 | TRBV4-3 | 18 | CASSQVGAGGWNTGELFF | TGCGCCAGCAGCCAAGTAGGGGCGGGAGGGTGGAACACCGGGGAGCTGTTTTTT
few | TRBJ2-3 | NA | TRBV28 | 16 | CASSLFWTASTDTQYF | TGTGCCAGCAGTTTATTCTGGACAGCTAGCACAGATACGCAGTATTTT
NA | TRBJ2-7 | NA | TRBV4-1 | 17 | CASSQKEGGVSSYEQYF | TGCGCCAGCAGCCAAAAGGAGGGGGGGGTGAGCTCCTACGAGCAGTACTTC
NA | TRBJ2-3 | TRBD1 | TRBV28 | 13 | CASSLAQGNTQYF | TGTGCCAGCAGTTTAGCACAGGGGAATACGCAGTATTTT
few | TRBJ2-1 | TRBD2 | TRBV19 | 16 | CASSIRAGGGYNEQFF | TGTGCCAGTAGTATCCGAGCGGGAGGAGGATACAATGAGCAGTTCTTC
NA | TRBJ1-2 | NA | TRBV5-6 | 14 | CASSLRGSNYGYTF | TGTGCCAGCAGCTTACGAGGGTCTAACTATGGCTACACCTTC
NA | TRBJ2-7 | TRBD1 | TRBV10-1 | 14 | CARLTTGGPYEQYF | TGCGCCAGGCTTACGACAGGGGGCCCCTACGAGCAGTACTTC
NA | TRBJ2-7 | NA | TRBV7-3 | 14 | CASSFSGGGAEQYF | TGTGCCAGCAGCTTCTCTGGAGGAGGCGCCGAGCAGTACTTC
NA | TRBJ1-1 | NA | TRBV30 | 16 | CAWSLQGALTNTEAFF | TGTGCCTGGAGTCTACAGGGAGCGTTGACGAACACTGAAGCTTTCTTT
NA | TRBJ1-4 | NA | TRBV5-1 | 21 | CASSFSLLTRTGNKRDEKLFF | TGCGCCAGCAGCTTCTCCCTCCTCACAAGGACTGGAAATAAAAGGGATGAAAAACTGTTTTTT